The rows below give T cell receptor beta chains drawn from one sample of a study of type 1 regulatory T cells. Each CDR3 protein gets one entry after TCRdb re-called the reads with MiXCR. The table lists some 90,000 distinct CDR3 sequences, about a third of them singletons, with around 2.3% in the top ten. Input material: CD4+ T cells, either the whole sample or a sorted fraction (not recorded which). All receptors come from a human donor in good health. Both conserved end residues are part of each CDR3. A D gene is named only where the DNA matches it firmly. The size entry is marked missing in some rows and otherwise reads once, few, many or a size class.

NA,TRBJ2-7,TRBV12-3/TRBV12-4,NA,TGTGCCAGCAGTTTAGCGATGAAGAGGGAGATAGTCTACGAGCAGTACTTC,CASSLAMKREIVYEQYF
NA,TRBJ2-7,TRBV7-4,few,TGTGCCAGCAGCTTACCCCTTTTGCCGGTAAAGGTTTCCTACGAGCAGTACTTC,CASSLPLLPVKVSYEQYF
NA,TRBJ1-2,TRBV7-2,NA,TGTGCCAGCAGCCCCAACAGGAACCCTAACTATGGCTACACCTTC,CASSPNRNPNYGYTF
TRBD2,TRBJ2-7,TRBV25-1,few,TGTGCCAGCAGTGAAGGGAGGGTCAGCGAGCAGTACTTC,CASSEGRVSEQYF
NA,TRBJ1-2,TRBV7-6,few,TGTGCCAGCAGCCCCTCGGGTGAGGCCGGACTCCTTGGTGGCTACACCTTC,CASSPSGEAGLLGGYTF
NA,TRBJ1-1,TRBV2,NA,TGTGCCAGCAGGAAACAGGTAAAGAACACTGAAGCTTTCTTT,CASRKQVKNTEAFF
TRBD1,TRBJ2-5,TRBV5-1,NA,TGCGCCAGCAGCTTGGCTGGGACAGGGGCCTTCCAAGAGACCCAGTACTTC,CASSLAGTGAFQETQYF
NA,TRBJ1-2,TRBV29-1,NA,TGCAGCGTTCTGACGGCGGGGCTCTATGGCTACACCTTC,CSVLTAGLYGYTF
TRBD2,TRBJ2-3,TRBV7-2,NA,TGTGCCAGCAGCTATAGCGGGAGAGGCACAGATACGCAGTATTTT,CASSYSGRGTDTQYF
NA,TRBJ2-2,TRBV9,NA,TGTGCCAGCAGCGTAGATTCCGTTCCCGGGGAGCTGTTTTTT,CASSVDSVPGELFF
TRBD2,TRBJ2-7,TRBV12-3/TRBV12-4,many,TGTGCCAGCAGTACTCAAGGACTAGCGGGAGGGCCCAAGCAGTACTTC,CASSTQGLAGGPKQYF
NA,TRBJ1-5,TRBV14,NA,TGTGCCAGCAGCCAAGATCGGGGACAGCCCCAGCATTTT,CASSQDRGQPQHF
NA,TRBJ2-5,TRBV15,NA,TGTGCCACCAGCAGAAACGGGGCCAAGACCCAGTACTTC,CATSRNGAKTQYF
NA,TRBJ2-5,TRBV20-1,NA,TGCAGTGCATCAACCCTGGGGGCGTTAATTGAGACCCAGTACTTC,CSASTLGALIETQYF
NA,TRBJ1-3,TRBV12-3/TRBV12-4,NA,TGTGCCAACAGTTCCTCGGGGGGGAACTCTGGAAACACCATATATTTT,CANSSSGGNSGNTIYF
NA,TRBJ1-3,TRBV5-1,once,TGCGCCAGCAGCAATCAAGGGACCTCTGGAAACACCATATATTTT,CASSNQGTSGNTIYF
NA,TRBJ1-1,TRBV7-8,few,TGTGCCAGCAGCTCCTCGTGGGAGCTCGGACTGGACACTGAAGCTTTCTTT,CASSSSWELGLDTEAFF
TRBD2,TRBJ2-5,TRBV20-1,NA,TGCAGTGCTAGAGCCACGGGAGTACTAGCGGAAGAGACCCAGTACTTC,CSARATGVLAEETQYF
TRBD1,TRBJ2-5,TRBV27,NA,TGTGCCAGCAGTTCTACAGGGGAAGTGGAGACCCAGTACTTC,CASSSTGEVETQYF
NA,TRBJ1-5,TRBV20-1,NA,TGCAGTGCTAGAGGAGTTAGCAATCAGCCCCAGCATTTT,CSARGVSNQPQHF
NA,TRBJ1-2,TRBV5-1,NA,TGCGCCAGCAGCTTGGGAGGGTCGATCGACTATGGCTACACCTTC,CASSLGGSIDYGYTF
NA,TRBJ2-5,TRBV5-1,NA,TGCGCCAGCAGGGACAGACAAGAGACCCAGTACTTC,CASRDRQETQYF
NA,TRBJ1-2,TRBV20-1,NA,TGCAGTGCTAGAGGACAGGTGATGTATGGCTACACCTTC,CSARGQVMYGYTF
NA,TRBJ1-6,TRBV9,NA,TGTGCCAGCAGCGTATCCCCCGGGACGGAGAATTCACCCCTCCACTTT,CASSVSPGTENSPLHF
NA,TRBJ1-1,TRBV5-1,NA,TGCGCCAGCACCAAAGACGCGCAGGACACTGAAGCTTTCTTT,CASTKDAQDTEAFF
TRBD2,TRBJ2-2,TRBV7-2,NA,TGTGCCAGCAGGAGAATAGCGGGCACCGGGGAGCTGTTTTTT,CASRRIAGTGELFF
TRBD1,TRBJ2-7,TRBV5-6,NA,TGTGCCAGCAGCGTTAACCGGGACAGGGATCACCTACGGGGCTACGAGCAGTACTTC,CASSVNRDRDHLRGYEQYF
TRBD2,TRBJ2-3,TRBV2,NA,TGTGCCAGCCGTTCAAGCGGGGGTGGAGATACGCAGTATTTT,CASRSSGGGDTQYF
TRBD2,TRBJ2-7,TRBV3-1,NA,TGTGCCAGCAGCGTTACTAGCGGGAGGCCTCGCTCCTACGAGCAGTACTTC,CASSVTSGRPRSYEQYF
NA,TRBJ1-1,TRBV11-3,few,TGTGCCAGCAGCCCCGGGCAGGGAGAGGGGGAAGCTTTCTTT,CASSPGQGEGEAFF
NA,TRBJ2-4,TRBV12-3/TRBV12-4,few,TGTGCCAGCAGTTTAGCGGATAGGGGTCGTGAGGACATTCAGTACTTC,CASSLADRGREDIQYF
TRBD1,TRBJ2-7,TRBV7-2,NA,TGTGCCAGCAGTAAACGGGACAGGGGGCTTGGCGAGCAGTACTTC,CASSKRDRGLGEQYF
NA,TRBJ2-1,TRBV3-1,NA,TGTGCCAGCAGCCAAAGAGGCGGCAAATTCTCCTACAATGAGCAGTTCTTC,CASSQRGGKFSYNEQFF
NA,TRBJ2-1,TRBV28,few,TGTGCCAGCTCAGGTGGTCGCTTATACATCTTCCGTGAGCAGTTCTTC,CASSGGRLYIFREQFF
NA,TRBJ1-2,TRBV7-8,few,TGTGCCAGCAGCTTGGGCCTAGGGACCTATGGCTACACCTTC,CASSLGLGTYGYTF
TRBD2,TRBJ2-5,TRBV10-3,NA,TGTGCCATCAGTGAAGCGGGGGGCGCGGAGACCCAGTACTTC,CAISEAGGAETQYF
NA,TRBJ2-1,TRBV25-1,NA,TGTGCCAGCAGTCCCCAGGGGGCTAGCGGGAACAATGAGCAGTTCTTC,CASSPQGASGNNEQFF